A selection of T cell receptor beta chains follows, all from one sample in a study of cytomegalovirus exposure and HLA in healthy donors. TCRdb keeps only in-frame clones here, not all; method: immunoSEQ multiplex PCR. The table lists around 100,000 clones. Sequencing input: PBMCs. These receptors were obtained from a man aged 50-59 years in good health and CMV-seronegative. CDR3s include the opening cysteine and the closing phenylalanine or tryptophan. D genes are given only for firm matches.

D: -; J: TRBJ1-2; V: TRBV5-5; DNA: TGTGCCAGCAGCCACTTCGGGGGGGTGGACTATGGCTACACCTTC; CDR3: CASSHFGGVDYGYTF
D: -; J: TRBJ2-7; V: TRBV6-5; DNA: TGTGCCAGCAGTTACTCGACGCTAGCGAGAGCCTACGAGCAGTACTTC; CDR3: CASSYSTLARAYEQYF
D: -; J: TRBJ1-4; V: TRBV29-1; DNA: TGCAGCGCTGGGACATGGGGGGAAAAACTGTTTTTT; CDR3: CSAGTWGEKLFF
D: -; J: TRBJ2-5; V: TRBV4-3; DNA: TGCGCCAGCAGCCAAGGCGAGGAAGAGACCCAGTACTTC; CDR3: CASSQGEEETQYF
D: TRBD1; J: TRBJ2-6; V: TRBV4-3; DNA: TGCGCCAGCAGCCAAGGATCGGGACAGGATCTCTCTGGGGCCAACGTCCTGACTTTC; CDR3: CASSQGSGQDLSGANVLTF
D: TRBD1; J: TRBJ2-6; V: TRBV7-8; DNA: TGTGCCAGCAGCTTAGAGGGACAGAGGGCCAACGTCCTGACTTTC; CDR3: CASSLEGQRANVLTF
D: -; J: TRBJ1-1; V: TRBV18; DNA: TGTGCCAGCTCACGGGACACGATGAACACTGAAGCTTTCTTT; CDR3: CASSRDTMNTEAFF
D: -; J: TRBJ1-1; V: TRBV7-9; DNA: TGTGCCAGCAGCTTATACGGGGAGGGGACTGAAGCTTTCTTT; CDR3: CASSLYGEGTEAFF
D: -; J: TRBJ2-2; V: TRBV19; DNA: TGTGCCAGTAGTAGCCCGGGGAAAGATACCGGGGAGCTGTTTTTT; CDR3: CASSSPGKDTGELFF
D: -; J: TRBJ2-7; V: TRBV5-1; DNA: TGCGCCAGCAGCGATTCCGGGACTCTAGGGTTTGAGCAGTACTTC; CDR3: CASSDSGTLGFEQYF
D: TRBD1; J: TRBJ2-2; V: TRBV5-1; DNA: TGCGCCAGCAGCCTGACAGGGGTCACACTCACCGGGGAGCTGTTTTTT; CDR3: CASSLTGVTLTGELFF
D: TRBD2; J: TRBJ2-5; V: TRBV7-9; DNA: TGTGCCAGCAGCTCCAGGACTAGCGTCTTGGGGACCCAGTACTTC; CDR3: CASSSRTSVLGTQYF
D: -; J: TRBJ1-2; V: TRBV18; DNA: TGTGCCAGCTCACCAGGGGAAAGGGACTCCCGGGCCCACTATGGCTACACCTTC; CDR3: CASSPGERDSRAHYGYTF
D: TRBD2; J: TRBJ2-2; V: TRBV5-1; DNA: TGCGCCAGCAGCTTGGAAGGACTAGTGGGCGGGGAGCTGTTTTTT; CDR3: CASSLEGLVGGELFF
D: -; J: TRBJ1-2; V: TRBV27; DNA: TGTGCCAGCAGGGATGCAGGGGAGAAAGCTAACTATGGCTACACCTTC; CDR3: CASRDAGEKANYGYTF
D: -; J: TRBJ1-2; V: TRBV9; DNA: TGTGCCAGCAGCGCGAATAGACTTTGGGGCTACACCTTC; CDR3: CASSANRLWGYTF
D: TRBD1; J: TRBJ1-4; V: TRBV7-2; DNA: TGTGCCAGCAGCTTAGCAGGGGGCGATGAAAAACTGTTTTTT; CDR3: CASSLAGGDEKLFF
D: -; J: TRBJ2-3; V: TRBV7-2; DNA: TGTGCCAGCAGCAGAAGCCCGTCAGATACGCAGTATTTT; CDR3: CASSRSPSDTQYF
D: -; J: TRBJ2-7; V: TRBV18; DNA: TGTGCCAGCTCACCACCGGACAGCTACGAGCAGTACTTC; CDR3: CASSPPDSYEQYF
D: TRBD1; J: TRBJ1-1; V: TRBV19; DNA: TGTGCCAGTAGTCCGAACAGGGGATCTGAAGCTTTCTTT; CDR3: CASSPNRGSEAFF
D: -; J: TRBJ1-2; V: TRBV6-1; DNA: TGTGCCAGCGGGAAGGTAGCGACCTATGGCTACACCTTC; CDR3: CASGKVATYGYTF
D: TRBD2; J: TRBJ2-1; V: TRBV7-9; DNA: TGTGCCAGCAGCTTCAGATTACTAGCGGGAAATCCTTACAATGAGCAGTTCTTC; CDR3: CASSFRLLAGNPYNEQFF
D: -; J: TRBJ2-7; V: TRBV29-1; DNA: TGCAGCGTTTGGGGAGGACGCTTCCACGAGCAGTACTTC; CDR3: CSVWGGRFHEQYF
D: -; J: TRBJ2-7; V: TRBV5-5; DNA: TGTGCCAGCAGCCAGTACGGGGGTACCTACGAGCAGTACTTC; CDR3: CASSQYGGTYEQYF
D: -; J: TRBJ1-1; V: TRBV6-6; DNA: TGTGCCAGCAGTTACTCGGGGGGGGGCACTGAAGCTTTCTTT; CDR3: CASSYSGGGTEAFF
D: -; J: TRBJ2-1; V: TRBV19; DNA: TGTGCCAGTAGTATCCAAAGGTCTAGCTCCTACAATGAGCAGTTCTTC; CDR3: CASSIQRSSSYNEQFF
D: -; J: TRBJ1-4; V: TRBV4-3; DNA: TGCGCCAGCAGCCAAGGAGACAGAAATAATGAAAAACTGTTTTTT; CDR3: CASSQGDRNNEKLFF